Listed here are 24 T cell receptor beta chains from one sample, sequenced in a study of cytomegalovirus exposure and HLA in healthy donors (dated by TCRdb to about 2017). Receptors were amplified or captured by the immunoSEQ multiplex PCR assay. A mixture of 60 forward primers for TCR Vbeta segments and 13 reverse primers for TCR Jbeta segments was used in the multiplex PCR. Not all clones reach the TCRdb copy of this immuneACCESS table, which keeps in-frame sequences only. Checked studies attribute under half of the gap to unresolved V genes and leave the rest unexplained. The sample profile shows some 110,000 clones; nearly 75% of them were found once. The ten most abundant clones make up around 5% of the sample. Sequencing used PBMCs. Receptors originate from a man under 40 in good health and CMV-seropositive.

The chain carries TRBV6-5 and TRBJ2-2, with 9 nucleotides matching TRBD1. V lost 2 bases, J lost 6 bases, and 4 bases stayed unmatched. Germline assignment: CDR1 MNHEY and CDR2 SVGAGI. This CDR3 comprises 15 residues. CDR3: CASSYVGQGSGELFF. CDR3 DNA sequence: TGTGCCAGCAGTTACGTGGGACAGGGATCCGGGGAGCTGTTTTTT.

This clone was found a few times. This chain links TRBV28 with TRBJ1-1, with a weak D call TRBD1 (5 bases). V was cut by 7 bases and J by 3 bases, with 12 bases left in between. CDR3 length: 13 amino acids. The germline V gene encodes CDR1 MDHEN and CDR2 SYDVKM. Here the CDR3 DNA reads TGTGCCAGCACCCGGGGGGAGTACACTGAAGCTTTCTTT. It encodes CASTRGEYTEAFF.

The sample holds a few counts of this clone. The chain recombines TRBV6-5 with TRBJ1-5; D call uncertain. CDR3 length equals 13 residues. V was shortened by 4 bases and J by 5 bases, with 9 bases between the two germline ends. Germline CDR1 MNHEY, CDR2 SVGAGI. The CDR3 spells CASSFGMDQPQHF. CDR3 sequence (DNA): TGTGCCAGCAGTTTCGGGATGGATCAGCCCCAGCATTTT.

This clone showed up just a few times. J is TRBJ2-1 and V is TRBV27, with TRBD2 identical over 14 bases. Looked up from germline, CDR1 is MNHEY and CDR2 is SMNVEV (reference sequence). J lost 0 bases, V lost 4 bases, and 5 bases had no gene match. This CDR3 comprises 18 residues. The CDR3 spells CASSWGLAGDHSYNEQFF. CDR3 DNA: TGTGCCAGCAGTTGGGGACTAGCGGGGGACCACTCCTACAATGAGCAGTTCTTC.

The genes are TRBV27 and TRBJ2-1; 16 bases map to TRBD2. J lost 3 bases, V lost 3 bases, and 11 bases had no gene match. Germline assignment: CDR1 MNHEY and CDR2 SMNVEV (reference sequence). The CDR3 consists of 20 residues. The CDR3 spells CASSFAFGTSGGADYNEQFF. CDR3 DNA: TGTGCCAGCAGTTTTGCATTTGGGACTAGCGGGGGGGCCGACTACAATGAGCAGTTCTTC.

This sequence joins TRBV27 and TRBJ2-1, with TRBD2 matching 10 bases. CDR1 is MNHEY and CDR2 is SMNVEV in the germline V gene (reference sequence). The CDR3 is 15 amino acids. V shed 0 bases and J 10 bases; nucleotides not matched to a gene: 6. This CDR3 reads CASSLSLAGAGEQFF. CDR3 DNA sequence: TGTGCCAGCAGTTTATCTCTAGCGGGGGCAGGAGAGCAGTTCTTC.

The chain links TRBV6-1 to TRBJ2-1, with TRBD2 identical over 11 bases. With V trimmed by 0 bases and J by 2 bases, 0 bases remained unmatched. Germline V lookup: CDR1 MNHNS, CDR2 SASEGT. The CDR3 runs to 16 residues. DNA for the CDR3: TGTGCCAGCAGTGAAGCTAGCGGGGGGGCCTACAATGAGCAGTTCTTC. Translated: CASSEASGGAYNEQFF.

Regarding this clone: A read error may account for a junction end that differs from germline. V is TRBV2 and J is TRBJ1-6; D unclear. Looked up from germline, CDR1 is SNHLY and CDR2 is FYNNEI. The length of the CDR3 is 18 residues. In DNA, the CDR3 is TGTGCCAGCAATGAAGTTCCCCAAAGAGGGATCGATAATTCACCCCTCCACTTT. It yields the protein CASNEVPQRGIDNSPLHF. Full variable domain (rest looked up from reference TRBV2 and TRBJ1-6): EPEVTQTPSHQVTQMGQEVILRCVPISNHLYFYWYRQILGQKVEFLVSFYNNEISEKSEIFDDQFSVERPDGSNFTLKIRSTKLEDSAMYFCASNEVPQRGIDNSPLHFGNGTRLTVT.

The chain employs TRBV11-2 and TRBJ2-3; D is ambiguous. V shed 0 bases and J shed 6 bases, with 7 bases lying between them. Per the germline V gene, CDR1 is SGHAT and CDR2 is FQNNGV. This CDR3 spans 13 amino acids. The DNA for the CDR3 is TGTGCCAGCAGCTTAGATTTGTCGGATACGCAGTATTTT. It encodes CASSLDLSDTQYF.

The CDR3 spells CASSPRVGSPLHF. CDR3 nucleotides: TGTGCCAGCAGTCCCAGGGTTGGTTCACCCCTCCACTTT. The genes are TRBV28 and TRBJ1-6, with D maybe TRBD1 (5 bases). The CDR3 is made up of 13 amino acids. The germline V and J ends were trimmed by 5 bases and 9 bases, with 11 bases remaining between them. The germline CDR1 and CDR2 sequences are MDHEN and SYDVKM.

This clone was observed a handful of times. The rearrangement uses TRBV7-2 and TRBJ1-2; 7 nucleotides agree with TRBD1. The CDR3 totals 15 residues. V dropped 5 bases and J dropped 7; count of bases not matched to a gene: 13. Germline CDR1 SGHTA, CDR2 FQGNSA. The CDR3 DNA follows: TGTGCCAGCAGCGCATATCAGGGGGGCAGTATTGGCTACACCTTC. Translating it yields CASSAYQGGSIGYTF.

J is TRBJ1-6 and V is TRBV19; 10 nucleotides match TRBD1. CDR1 and CDR2 from the germline V gene are LNHDA and SQIVND (reference sequence). The CDR3 covers 17 residues. V gave up 7 bases and J gave up 8 bases; unmatched junction bases: 14. The CDR3 DNA reads as TGTGCCAGTACCAAAACCGTGAGTGGGACAGGGGATTCACCCCTCCACTTT. The encoded protein is CASTKTVSGTGDSPLHF.

This sequence joins TRBV28 and TRBJ1-5; perhaps TRBD1 as D (6 bases). The CDR3 has 18 residues. Germline loops: CDR1 MDHEN, CDR2 SYDVKM. Trimming removed 6 bases from V and 4 bases from J, with 25 bases in between. The CDR3 sequence: CASRSPVGGGPGNQPQHF. The CDR3 coding sequence is TGTGCCAGCAGATCCCCGGTTGGGGGGGGGCCAGGGAATCAGCCCCAGCATTTT.

The gene calls are TRBV5-1 and TRBJ1-2; TRBD1 matches at 8 bases. Germline trimming cut 1 base from V and 8 bases from J; bases unmatched to any gene: 7. Germline V gene sequence: CDR1 SGHRS, CDR2 YFSETQ. The CDR3 has 14 amino acids. This CDR3 is CASSLTGQGDGYTF. For the CDR3, the DNA is TGCGCCAGCAGCTTGACCGGACAGGGCGACGGCTACACCTTC.

This chain joins TRBV4-3 and TRBJ1-6; D gene ambiguous. Germline values: CDR1 LGHNA, CDR2 YSLEER. V lost 4 bases, J lost 9 bases, and 16 bases lay in between. The CDR3 totals 15 residues. The CDR3 sequence is CASSLVSGGSSPLHF. The CDR3, as DNA: TGCGCCAGCAGCCTCGTTAGCGGCGGGAGTTCACCCCTCCACTTT.

Comment on this clone: Distinct nucleotide sequences in the sample also encode this CDR3. The J gene is TRBJ1-1, the V gene TRBV5-1; D is perhaps TRBD1 (6 bases). V lost 0 bases to trimming and J lost 8 bases, with 11 bases between them. There are 13 residues in the CDR3. CDR1 is SGHRS, CDR2 YFSETQ, per germline. The CDR3 sequence: CASSLAQGDEAFF. CDR3 nucleotide sequence: TGCGCCAGCAGCTTGGCACAGGGTGACGAAGCTTTCTTT.

Only one count was recorded for this clone. V is TRBV7-9 and J is TRBJ2-1; tentative D call: TRBD2 (6 bases). Per the germline V gene, CDR1 is SEHNR and CDR2 is FQNEAQ (reference sequence). Trimming removed 2 bases at V and 2 bases at J, with 10 bases between. This CDR3 has 15 residues. The CDR3 DNA follows: TGTGCCAGCAGCTTAATAGCGGTACCCTACAATGAGCAGTTCTTC. It encodes CASSLIAVPYNEQFF.

V usage is TRBV5-1 and J usage is TRBJ2-1; TRBD1 matches 11 bases. Germline CDR1 SGHRS, CDR2 YFSETQ. The CDR3 contains 16 residues. The V gene end was trimmed by 4 bases and the J gene end by 4 bases; junction bases not matched to a gene: 7. For the CDR3, the DNA is TGCGCCAGCAGCGTTGAGGGACAGGGGGGTTACAATGAGCAGTTCTTC. This gives the protein CASSVEGQGGYNEQFF.

The V call is TRBV27, the J call TRBJ1-1; possible D gene TRBD1, 6 bases. V was shortened by 3 bases and J by 5 bases, with 10 bases between the two germline ends. CDR1 and CDR2 from the germline V gene are MNHEY and SMNVEV (reference sequence). The CDR3 runs 13 residues. The CDR3 region is CASSFTGTTEAFF. In DNA form, the CDR3 reads TGTGCCAGCAGTTTCACAGGGACGACTGAAGCTTTCTTT.

The chain recombines TRBV5-8 with TRBJ1-2; 8 nucleotides line up with TRBD1. The V gene end was trimmed by 4 bases and the J gene end by 8 bases; junction bases not matched to a gene: 13. Germline-derived CDR1 and CDR2 are SGHTS and YDEGEE. The CDR3 contains 15 residues. The CDR3 region is CASSLDRGAPRGYTF. The CDR3 DNA follows: TGTGCCAGCAGCCTTGACAGGGGCGCTCCGCGAGGCTACACCTTC. The full variable domain, in which reference TRBV5-8 and TRBJ1-2 provide the parts outside the CDR3, is EAGVTQSPTHLIKTRGQQATLRCSPISGHTSVYWYQQALGLGLQFLLWYDEGEERNRGNFPPRFSGRQFPNYSSELNVNALELEDSALYLCASSLDRGAPRGYTFGSGTRLTVV.

There are a few counts of this clone. The rearrangement links TRBV5-1 to TRBJ1-5; tentatively, D is TRBD1 (6 bases). V lost 4 bases to trimming and J lost 5 bases, with 16 bases between them. Per the germline V gene, CDR1 is SGHRS and CDR2 is YFSETQ. There are 15 residues in the CDR3. The CDR3 nucleotides read TGCGCCAGCAGCGCCTCAGGGGAAATGCATCAGCCCCAGCATTTT. Protein sequence: CASSASGEMHQPQHF.

The chain carries TRBV5-4 and TRBJ2-6; D is unclear. The germline CDR1 and CDR2 sequences are SGHNT and YYREEE (reference sequence). V was pared by 0 bases and J by 0 bases, with 10 bases between. CDR3 length: 17 amino acids. DNA of the CDR3: TGTGCCAGCAGCTTGGTCAGGCAAAGCTCTGGGGCCAACGTCCTGACTTTC. Translation: CASSLVRQSSGANVLTF.

Only one count was recorded for this clone. V gene TRBV7-2 combines with J gene TRBJ2-2; D is perhaps TRBD2 (5 bases). The CDR3 spans 15 residues. Germline CDR1 reads SGHTA; CDR2 reads FQGNSA. Trimming removed 2 bases at V and 4 bases at J, with 11 bases between. CDR3 in amino acids: CASSLSSGSTGELFF. CDR3 coding DNA: TGTGCCAGCAGCTTAAGTTCTGGGAGCACCGGGGAGCTGTTTTTT.

The chain combines TRBV6-4 with TRBJ1-3, with 9 bases fitting TRBD1. V was pared by 6 bases and J by 4 bases, with 19 bases of the junction left unmatched. The CDR3 runs 19 residues. Germline CDR1 reads MRHNA; CDR2 reads SNTAGT. The CDR3 region is CASRGPPRTGVVWGNTIYF. CDR3 sequence (DNA): TGTGCCAGCAGGGGCCCCCCGAGGACAGGGGTGGTCTGGGGAAACACCATATATTTT.